This record concerns one T cell receptor beta chain sequence. Its antigen is undetermined. The CDR3 totals 16 residues. This sample is part of a study of follicular helper T cells after annual influenza vaccination. On the study more broadly: Days 0, 7 and 28 post-vaccination were the blood draw times. Study-level points and caveats: Most later recoveries of Day 7 ICOS+CD38+ clones were ICOS-CD38- cTfh. Each annual vaccination recalled recurring oligoclonal ICOS+CD38+ cTfh clonotypes.

TCRB was sequenced at Survey level resolution. Sequenced by immunoSEQ multiplex PCR; TCRdb stores in-frame clones only, minus some. The sample holds fewer than 30,000 clones; 80% to 90% are singletons and the top ten take 1% to 1.5%. Documented time point: 2014-2015 season, pre-vaccination. The sample in question was CXCR5+ CD38- circulating T follicular helper cells from blood, obtained on the day of influenza vaccination. Subset in this sample: circulating Tfh, non-naive CD4+CXCR5+PD-1+ (ICOS+CD38+ or ICOS-CD38-). The chain combines TRBV21-1 with TRBJ1-4; TRBD1 is taken as the D call from the table, unchecked against the DNA. TRBV21-1 is reported as a pseudogene. The clonotype was recovered from an adult who received the influenza vaccine. The CDR3 DNA reads TGTGCCAGCAGCAAAGCAGACAGGGGATTGGGTGAAAAACTGTTTTTT. As protein: CASSKADRGLGEKLFF.